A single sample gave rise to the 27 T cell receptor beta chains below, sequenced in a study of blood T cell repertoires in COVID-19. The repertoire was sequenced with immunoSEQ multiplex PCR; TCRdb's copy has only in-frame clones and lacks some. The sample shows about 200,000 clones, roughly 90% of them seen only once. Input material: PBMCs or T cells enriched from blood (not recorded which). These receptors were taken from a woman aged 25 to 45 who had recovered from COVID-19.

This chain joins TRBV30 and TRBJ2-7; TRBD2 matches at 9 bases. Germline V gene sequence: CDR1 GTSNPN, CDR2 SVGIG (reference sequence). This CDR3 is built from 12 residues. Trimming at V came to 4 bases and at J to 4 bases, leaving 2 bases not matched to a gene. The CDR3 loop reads CAWKSGGYEQYF. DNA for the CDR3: TGTGCCTGGAAAAGCGGGGGGTACGAGCAGTACTTC.

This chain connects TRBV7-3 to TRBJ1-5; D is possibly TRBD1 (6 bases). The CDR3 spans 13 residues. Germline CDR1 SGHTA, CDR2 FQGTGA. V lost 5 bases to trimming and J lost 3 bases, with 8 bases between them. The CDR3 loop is CASSPGANQPQHF. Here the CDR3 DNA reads TGTGCCAGCAGCCCAGGGGCCAATCAGCCCCAGCATTTT.

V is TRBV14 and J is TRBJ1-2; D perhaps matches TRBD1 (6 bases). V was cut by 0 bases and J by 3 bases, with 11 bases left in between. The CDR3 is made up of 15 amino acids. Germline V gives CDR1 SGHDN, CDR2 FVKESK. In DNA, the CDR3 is TGTGCCAGCAGCCAAGACTCCGGGACATACTATGGCTACACCTTC. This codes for CASSQDSGTYYGYTF.

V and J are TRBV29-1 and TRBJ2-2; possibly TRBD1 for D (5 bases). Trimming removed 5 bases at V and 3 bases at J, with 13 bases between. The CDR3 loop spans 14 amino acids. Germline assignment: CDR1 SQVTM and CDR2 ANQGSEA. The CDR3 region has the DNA TGCAGCGTTCGCAGGGCCCCCGACACCGGGGAGCTGTTTTTT. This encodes CSVRRAPDTGELFF.

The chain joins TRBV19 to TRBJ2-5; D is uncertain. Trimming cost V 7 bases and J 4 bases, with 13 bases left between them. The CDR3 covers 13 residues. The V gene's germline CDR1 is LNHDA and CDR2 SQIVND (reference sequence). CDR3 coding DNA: TGTGCCAGTAAACGGGTGGGTTCAGAGACCCAGTACTTC. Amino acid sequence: CASKRVGSETQYF.

The CDR3 reads CASSSHWEPNYNEQFF. The CDR3 DNA sequence: TGTGCCAGCAGCTCCCATTGGGAGCCGAACTACAATGAGCAGTTCTTC. The V gene is TRBV7-6, the J gene TRBJ2-1, with D possibly matching TRBD2 (5 bases). The CDR3 runs to 16 residues. Deletions cut 4 bases from V and 3 bases from J, with 16 bases between. Germline V gene lookup returns CDR1 SGHVS and CDR2 FNYEAQ.

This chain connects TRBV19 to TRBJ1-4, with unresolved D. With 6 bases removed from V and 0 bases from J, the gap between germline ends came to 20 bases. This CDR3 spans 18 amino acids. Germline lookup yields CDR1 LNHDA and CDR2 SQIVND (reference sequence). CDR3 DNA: TGTGCCAGTAGATCCCGGCGGGGAGTTAAGGCAACTAATGAAAAACTGTTTTTT. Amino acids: CASRSRRGVKATNEKLFF.

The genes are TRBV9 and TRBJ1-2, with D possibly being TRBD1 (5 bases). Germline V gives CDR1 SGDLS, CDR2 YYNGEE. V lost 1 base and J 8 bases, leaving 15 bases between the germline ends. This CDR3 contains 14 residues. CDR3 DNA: TGTGCCAGCAGCGTAACAGGTGGCCCTTTAGGCTACACCTTC. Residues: CASSVTGGPLGYTF.

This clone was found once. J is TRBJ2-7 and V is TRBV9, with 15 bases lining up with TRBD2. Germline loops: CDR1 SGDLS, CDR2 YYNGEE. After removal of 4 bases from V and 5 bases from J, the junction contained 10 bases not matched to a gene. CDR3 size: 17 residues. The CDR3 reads CASSLGLAGGLSDEQYF. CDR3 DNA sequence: TGTGCCAGCAGCCTGGGACTAGCGGGAGGCCTTTCCGACGAGCAGTACTTC.

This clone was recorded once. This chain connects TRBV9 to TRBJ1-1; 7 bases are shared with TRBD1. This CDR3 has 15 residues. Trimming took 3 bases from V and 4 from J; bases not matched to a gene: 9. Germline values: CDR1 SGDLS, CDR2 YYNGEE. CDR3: CASSADQGGITEAFF. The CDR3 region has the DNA TGTGCCAGCAGCGCAGACCAGGGGGGAATCACTGAAGCTTTCTTT.

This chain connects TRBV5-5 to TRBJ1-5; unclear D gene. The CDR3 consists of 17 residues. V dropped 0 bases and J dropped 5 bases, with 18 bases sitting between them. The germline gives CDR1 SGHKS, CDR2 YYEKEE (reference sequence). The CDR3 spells CASSLAATLKGDQPQHF. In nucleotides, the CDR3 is TGTGCCAGCAGCTTGGCCGCGACCCTAAAGGGAGATCAGCCCCAGCATTTT.

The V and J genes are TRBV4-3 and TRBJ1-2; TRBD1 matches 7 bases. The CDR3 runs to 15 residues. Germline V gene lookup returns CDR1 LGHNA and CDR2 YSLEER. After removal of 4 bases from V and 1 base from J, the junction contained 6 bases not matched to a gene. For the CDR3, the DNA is TGCGCCAGCAGCCCACGACAGGGTAATAACTATGGCTACACCTTC. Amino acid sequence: CASSPRQGNNYGYTF.

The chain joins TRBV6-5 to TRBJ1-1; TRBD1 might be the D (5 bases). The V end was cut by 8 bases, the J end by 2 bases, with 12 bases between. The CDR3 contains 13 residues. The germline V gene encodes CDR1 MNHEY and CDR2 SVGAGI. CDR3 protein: CASARTLNTEAFF. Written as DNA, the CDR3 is TGTGCCAGCGCTAGGACACTCAACACTGAAGCTTTCTTT.

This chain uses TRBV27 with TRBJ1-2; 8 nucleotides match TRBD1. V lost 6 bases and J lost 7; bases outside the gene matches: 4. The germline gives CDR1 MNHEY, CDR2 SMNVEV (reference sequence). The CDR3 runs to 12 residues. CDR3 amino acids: CASRQGVSGYTF. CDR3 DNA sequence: TGTGCCAGCAGACAGGGGGTCTCTGGCTACACCTTC.

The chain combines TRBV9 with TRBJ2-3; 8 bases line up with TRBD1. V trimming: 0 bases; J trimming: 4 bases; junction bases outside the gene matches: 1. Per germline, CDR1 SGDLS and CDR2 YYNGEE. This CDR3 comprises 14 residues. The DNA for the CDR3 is TGTGCCAGCAGCGTAGACAGGGGGTCAGATACGCAGTATTTT. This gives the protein CASSVDRGSDTQYF.

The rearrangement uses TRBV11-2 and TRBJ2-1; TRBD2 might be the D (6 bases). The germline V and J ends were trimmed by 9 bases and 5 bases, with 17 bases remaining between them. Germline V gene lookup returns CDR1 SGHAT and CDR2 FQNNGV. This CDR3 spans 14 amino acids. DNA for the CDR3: TGTGCCAGTTCCCCTCGGGGGACCCACAATGAGCAGTTCTTC. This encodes CASSPRGTHNEQFF.

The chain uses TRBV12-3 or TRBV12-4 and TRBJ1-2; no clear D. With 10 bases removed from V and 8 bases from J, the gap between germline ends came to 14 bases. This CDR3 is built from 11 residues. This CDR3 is CATRVAEGYTF. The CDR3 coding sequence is TGTGCCACGCGGGTGGCGGAAGGCTACACCTTC.

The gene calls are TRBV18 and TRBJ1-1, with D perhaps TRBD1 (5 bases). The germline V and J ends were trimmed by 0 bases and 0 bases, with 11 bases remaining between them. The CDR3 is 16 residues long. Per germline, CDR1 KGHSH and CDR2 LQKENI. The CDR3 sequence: CASSPPSGPMNTEAFF. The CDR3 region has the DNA TGTGCCAGCTCACCACCCTCAGGGCCTATGAACACTGAAGCTTTCTTT.

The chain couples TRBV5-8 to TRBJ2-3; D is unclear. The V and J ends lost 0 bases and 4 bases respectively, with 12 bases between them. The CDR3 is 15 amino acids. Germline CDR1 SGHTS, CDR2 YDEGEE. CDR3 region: CASSLGNSGSDTQYF. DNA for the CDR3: TGTGCCAGCAGCTTGGGAAACAGTGGATCAGATACGCAGTATTTT.

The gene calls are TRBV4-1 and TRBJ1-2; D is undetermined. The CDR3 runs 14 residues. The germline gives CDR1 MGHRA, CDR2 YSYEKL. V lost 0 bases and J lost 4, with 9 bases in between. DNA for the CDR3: TGCGCCAGCAGCCAAGAATGGCGGGCCTATGGCTACACCTTC. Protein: CASSQEWRAYGYTF.

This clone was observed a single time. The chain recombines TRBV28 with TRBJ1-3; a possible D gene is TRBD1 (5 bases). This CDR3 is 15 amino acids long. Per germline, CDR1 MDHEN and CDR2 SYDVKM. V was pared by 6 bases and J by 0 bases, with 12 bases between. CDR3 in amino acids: CASRTGDGSGNTIYF. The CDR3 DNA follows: TGTGCCAGCAGGACGGGGGACGGCTCTGGAAACACCATATATTTT.

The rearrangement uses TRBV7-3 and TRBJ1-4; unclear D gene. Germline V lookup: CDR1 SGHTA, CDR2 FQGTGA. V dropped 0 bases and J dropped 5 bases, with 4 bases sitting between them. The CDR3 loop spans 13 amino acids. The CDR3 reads CASSLTVNEKLFF. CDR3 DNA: TGTGCCAGCAGCTTAACCGTGAATGAAAAACTGTTTTTT.

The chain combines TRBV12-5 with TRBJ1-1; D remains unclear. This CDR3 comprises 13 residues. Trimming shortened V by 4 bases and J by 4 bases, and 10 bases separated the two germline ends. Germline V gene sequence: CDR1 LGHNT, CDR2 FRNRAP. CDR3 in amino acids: CASGSEAGTEAFF. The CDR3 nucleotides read TGTGCTAGTGGTTCAGAAGCAGGCACTGAAGCTTTCTTT.

The CDR3 is CASSPPGQGAGEQYF. The CDR3, as DNA: TGTGCCAGCAGCCCCCCGGGACAGGGGGCCGGTGAGCAGTACTTC. The chain joins TRBV11-2 to TRBJ2-7; 12 bases fit TRBD1. The V gene's germline CDR1 is SGHAT and CDR2 FQNNGV. After removal of 5 bases from V and 7 bases from J, the junction contained 9 bases not matched to a gene. The CDR3 covers 15 residues. The whole variable domain, filled in from reference TRBV11-2 and TRBJ2-7, reads EAGVAQSPRYKIIEKRQSVAFWCNPISGHATLYWYQQILGQGPKLLIQFQNNGVVDDSQLPKDRFSAERLKGVDSTLKIQPAKLEDSAVYLCASSPPGQGAGEQYFGPGTRLTVT.

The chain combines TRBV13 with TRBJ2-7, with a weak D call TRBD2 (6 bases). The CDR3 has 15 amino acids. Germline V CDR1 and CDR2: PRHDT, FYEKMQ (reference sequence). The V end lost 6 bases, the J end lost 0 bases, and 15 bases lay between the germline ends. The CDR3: CASRRTGLSSYEQYF. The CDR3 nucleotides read TGTGCCAGCAGGCGAACGGGACTCAGCTCCTACGAGCAGTACTTC. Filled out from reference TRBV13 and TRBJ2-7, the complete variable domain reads AAGVIQSPRHLIKEKRETATLKCYPIPRHDTVYWYQQGPGQDPQFLISFYEKMQSDKGSIPDRFSAQQFSDYHSELNMSSLELGDSALYFCASRRTGLSSYEQYFGPGTRLTVT.

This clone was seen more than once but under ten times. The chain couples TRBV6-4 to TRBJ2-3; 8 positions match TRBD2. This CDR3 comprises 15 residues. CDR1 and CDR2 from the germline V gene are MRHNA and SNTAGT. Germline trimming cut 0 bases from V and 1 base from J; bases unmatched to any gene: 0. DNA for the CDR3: TGTGCCAGCAGTGACTCGCGGGGGGGCACAGATACGCAGTATTTT. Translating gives CASSDSRGGTDTQYF.

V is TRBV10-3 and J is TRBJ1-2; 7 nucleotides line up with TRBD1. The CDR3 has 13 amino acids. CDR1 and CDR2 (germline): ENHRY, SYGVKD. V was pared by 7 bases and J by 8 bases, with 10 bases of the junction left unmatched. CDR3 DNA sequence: TGTGCCATCACTGACAGGGCGACAATAGGCTACACCTTC. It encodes CAITDRATIGYTF.